The T cell receptor beta chain described here comes from a study of blood T cells in healthy people across ages. Alongside a J-beta primer mix, a sample-barcoded 5' primer served in a second PCR lasting about 7 to 11 cycles. Each single sample gave us at least 3 million CDR3-containing paired-end reads. Using its own MiXCR run on the 5' RACE reads, TCRdb lists one record per CDR3 protein. Among 1.5 million to 1.9 million distinct CDR3 sequences listed, roughly two fifths were seen once. V lost 11 bases, J lost 2 bases, and 19 bases lay in between. From germline, CDR1 is MDHEN and CDR2 SYDVKM. This CDR3 has 14 residues.

The sequence derives from a woman aged 18-29 years in good health. The genes are TRBV28 and TRBJ2-7; D unclear. Material for sequencing was blood. The CDR3 DNA reads TGTGCCGGCACCAACTACTTTGGGGCCTACGAGCAGTACTTC. It translates to CAGTNYFGAYEQYF.